The 31 T cell receptor beta chains below come from one sample, sequenced in a study of regulatory T cells in long-lasting Graves disease. Time point indicated: newly diagnosed GD, antithyroid drugs for less than 3 months. Following extraction of RNA from PBMCs, that RNA was used to make the TCR library. CDR3-region Arm-PCR and iRepertoire HTBI primers produced the TCR beta libraries. TCRdb fed the multiplex PCR reads into MiXCR, producing one record per CDR3 protein. The sample lists about 620,000 distinct CDR3 sequences, less than 20% occurring once. The sample was also reused in another study, on T cells in Graves' hyperthyroidism and ophthalmopathy.

Material: peripheral blood mononuclear cells (PBMCs), obtained at new diagnosis, from a patient treated with antithyroid drugs. These receptor sequences come from a woman aged 30 to 39 with Graves disease.

This clonotype was picked up many times. The chain uses TRBV28 and TRBJ1-2; possible D gene TRBD1, 5 bases. This CDR3 contains 14 residues. Germline CDR1 and CDR2: MDHEN and SYDVKM. Deletions cut 3 bases from V and 2 bases from J, with 10 bases between. The CDR3 protein is CASSLGGENYGYTF. In DNA form, the CDR3 reads TGTGCCAGCAGTTTGGGGGGGGAGAACTATGGCTACACCTTC.

The chain joins TRBV7-9 to TRBJ1-3; 7 nucleotides agree with TRBD1. V shed 6 bases and J 0 bases; nucleotides not matched to a gene: 11. The CDR3 has 17 amino acids. CDR1 SEHNR and CDR2 FQNEAQ come from the germline V gene (reference sequence). The CDR3 sequence: CASSFSGRQGSGNTIYF. The CDR3 nucleotides read TGTGCCAGCAGTTTCTCCGGCCGACAGGGCTCTGGAAACACCATATATTTT.

This clonotype was detected a few times. V and J are TRBV12-3 or TRBV12-4 and TRBJ1-2, with TRBD1 as a possible D gene (5 bases). This CDR3 is 14 amino acids long. Deletions cut 5 bases from V and 5 bases from J, with 15 bases between. The CDR3 nucleotides read TGTGCCAGCAGTCGTGGGACGGGGATTTATGGCTACACCTTC. Its translation is CASSRGTGIYGYTF.

This clonotype was picked up a small number of times. The chain uses TRBV3-1 and TRBJ2-5; 9 bases line up with TRBD2. The J segment lost 5 bases and the V segment lost 4 bases, leaving 11 bases of the junction unmatched. This CDR3 contains 16 residues. Looked up from germline, CDR1 is LGHDT and CDR2 is YNNKEL (reference sequence). In nucleotides, the CDR3 is TGTGCCAGCAGCCTGATTACCGGGACTAGCCTGGAGACCCAGTACTTC. Translating gives CASSLITGTSLETQYF.

This clonotype was counted many times. V gene TRBV7-9 combines with J gene TRBJ2-3, with D perhaps matching TRBD2 (5 bases). Germline values: CDR1 SEHNR, CDR2 FQNEAQ (reference sequence). CDR3 length: 15 amino acids. The germline V and J ends were trimmed by 1 base and 2 bases, with 10 bases remaining between them. The CDR3 here is CASSLDRGTTDTQYF. CDR3 bases: TGTGCCAGCAGCTTAGATCGGGGAACCACAGATACGCAGTATTTT.

This clonotype has at least ten counts. The rearrangement links TRBV12-3 or TRBV12-4 to TRBJ2-1, with 8 bases that match TRBD1. V lost 5 bases to trimming and J lost 8 bases; unmatched junction nucleotides: 5. CDR3 size: 13 residues. CDR3 in amino acids: CASSPATGDEQFF. In nucleotides, the CDR3 is TGTGCCAGCAGTCCCGCGACAGGGGATGAGCAGTTCTTC.

The V call is TRBV20-1, the J call TRBJ2-1; 8 bases match TRBD2. Gene TRBJ2-5 matches the end of the DNA better, so the J call may be wrong. This CDR3 is built from 14 residues. CDR1 is DFQATT and CDR2 is SNEGSKA in the germline V gene (reference sequence). As DNA, the CDR3 is TGCAGTGCTAGTCCGCGGGGGGCGTGGGGGACCCAGTACTTC. Protein product: CSASPRGAWGTQYF.

This chain uses TRBV7-9 with TRBJ2-7; TRBD1 matches at 7 bases. The CDR3 length is 18 residues. Germline V gene lookup returns CDR1 SEHNR and CDR2 FQNEAQ (reference sequence). With 5 bases clipped from V and 1 base from J, the junction kept 17 bases outside the gene matches. CDR3 protein: CASSRDRVPQLRSYEQYF. The CDR3 bases are TGTGCCAGCAGCCGCGACAGGGTTCCTCAACTTAGGTCCTACGAGCAGTACTTC.

This clonotype was counted many times. The chain carries TRBV6-1 and TRBJ1-4; 9 bases line up with TRBD1. The length of the CDR3 is 14 residues. The junction had 6 bases not matched to a gene; V was cut back by 6 bases and J by 7 bases. The germline gives CDR1 MNHNS, CDR2 SASEGT. The CDR3 DNA reads as TGTGCCAGCAGAAGACAGGGGGGAGGTGAAAAACTGTTTTTT. It encodes CASRRQGGGEKLFF.

The V call is TRBV6-1, the J call TRBJ2-7; 10 positions match TRBD2. This CDR3 has 16 amino acids. Losses at the gene ends were 3 bases for V and 2 bases for J; bases not matched to a gene: 7. Germline CDR1 MNHNS, CDR2 SASEGT. In DNA form, the CDR3 reads TGTGCCAGCAGTGACCCGGGGCTAGCGGGGGCCTACGAGCAGTACTTC. Protein product: CASSDPGLAGAYEQYF.

This clonotype showed up many times. The rearrangement uses TRBV7-2 and TRBJ1-1, with D hard to call. The CDR3 length is 13 residues. The germline gives CDR1 SGHTA, CDR2 FQGNSA. V was shortened by 2 bases and J by 3 bases, with 7 bases between the two germline ends. CDR3 protein: CASSLLTYTEAFF. CDR3 DNA sequence: TGTGCCAGCAGCTTACTCACATACACTGAAGCTTTCTTT.

The table lists this clonotype with a few counts. The chain joins TRBV2 to TRBJ1-6; D is ambiguous. Per the germline V gene, CDR1 is SNHLY and CDR2 is FYNNEI. The CDR3 totals 11 residues. V was cut by 7 bases and J by 10 bases, with 8 bases left in between. The CDR3 protein is CASMSLSPLHF. The CDR3 DNA reads TGTGCCAGCATGTCATTGTCACCCCTCCACTTT. The full variable domain, rest sourced from reference TRBV2 and TRBJ1-6, is EPEVTQTPSHQVTQMGQEVILRCVPISNHLYFYWYRQILGQKVEFLVSFYNNEISEKSEIFDDQFSVERPDGSNFTLKIRSTKLEDSAMYFCASMSLSPLHFGNGTRLTVT.

This clonotype was seen at least ten times. The V call is TRBV30, the J call TRBJ2-3; no clear D. Germline V gene sequence: CDR1 GTSNPN, CDR2 SVGIG (reference sequence). Deletions cut 4 bases from V and 0 bases from J, with 11 bases between. This CDR3 is built from 14 residues. The CDR3 sequence is CAWTQLRSTDTQYF. The DNA for the CDR3 is TGTGCCTGGACCCAACTTAGGAGCACAGATACGCAGTATTTT.

This clonotype was observed at least ten times. J is TRBJ2-1 and V is TRBV7-7; weak D call: TRBD1 (5 bases). Germline V gene lookup returns CDR1 SSHAT and CDR2 FNYEAQ (reference sequence). There are 15 residues in the CDR3. V was trimmed by 6 bases and J by 0 bases, leaving 12 bases between them. CDR3: CASSYGASSYNEQFF. The DNA of the CDR3 is TGTGCCAGCAGTTATGGGGCGAGCTCCTACAATGAGCAGTTCTTC.

The rearrangement links TRBV5-1 to TRBJ1-2; D uncertain. V lost 1 base and J lost 2, with 12 bases in between. This CDR3 region has 15 residues. Germline loops: CDR1 SGHRS, CDR2 YFSETQ. Here the CDR3 DNA reads TGCGCCAGCAGCTTGTTCAGCCGGGGAAACTATGGCTACACCTTC. The encoded protein is CASSLFSRGNYGYTF.

This clonotype was observed many times. V and J are TRBV20-1 and TRBJ1-6; possibly TRBD1 for D (6 bases). Trimming took off 6 bases at V and 7 bases at J, with 16 bases between the two ends. Looked up from germline, CDR1 is DFQATT and CDR2 is SNEGSKA (reference sequence). This CDR3 is 14 amino acids long. The CDR3 DNA reads as TGCAGTGCCACAACGCCAGGGGCAAATTCACCCCTCCACTTT. Translation: CSATTPGANSPLHF.

The chain is built from TRBV24-1 and TRBJ2-2; TRBD2 matches 12 bases. Germline V CDR1 and CDR2: KGHDR, SFDVKD. The CDR3 loop spans 18 amino acids. With V trimmed by 4 bases and J by 9 bases, 14 bases remained unmatched. The CDR3 loop is CATSDQAPLAGGPRELFF. In DNA, the CDR3 is TGTGCCACCAGTGACCAAGCCCCTCTAGCGGGAGGGCCGAGGGAGCTGTTTTTT.

This clonotype was recorded at least ten times. The V and J genes are TRBV19 and TRBJ2-7; possible D gene TRBD2, 5 bases. The germline V and J ends were trimmed by 5 bases and 3 bases, with 14 bases remaining between them. The germline gives CDR1 LNHDA, CDR2 SQIVND (reference sequence). This CDR3 spans 14 amino acids. This CDR3 reads CASSSSAVDYEQYF. In DNA, the CDR3 is TGTGCCAGTAGTTCATCAGCGGTGGACTACGAGCAGTACTTC. Based on the CDR3 plus reference TRBV19 and TRBJ2-7, the full variable domain is DGGITQSPKYLFRKEGQNVTLSCEQNLNHDAMYWYRQDPGQGLRLIYYSQIVNDFQKGDIAEGYSVSREKKESFPLTVTSAQKNPTAFYLCASSSSAVDYEQYFGPGTRLTVT.

This clonotype was seen repeatedly, ten times or more. V and J are TRBV7-8 and TRBJ1-4; 9 bases match TRBD1. After removal of 6 bases from V and 3 bases from J, the junction contained 14 bases not matched to a gene. Looked up from germline, CDR1 is SGHVS and CDR2 is FQNEAQ. The CDR3 loop spans 18 amino acids. The CDR3 loop reads CASRHDGTGWRSNEKLFF. CDR3 bases: TGTGCCAGCAGGCACGACGGGACAGGGTGGCGGTCTAATGAAAAACTGTTTTTT. The variable domain in full, completed from reference TRBV7-8 and TRBJ1-4, reads GAGVSQSPRYKVAKRGQDVALRCDPISGHVSLFWYQQALGQGPEFLTYFQNEAQLDKSGLPSDRFFAERPEGSVSTLKIQRTQQEDSAVYLCASRHDGTGWRSNEKLFFGSGTQLSVL.

In the case of this clonotype: A clone one base away is much larger, so this may be a read error. Given the absence of the conserved phenylalanine or tryptophan at the CDR3 end, a read error is likely. This chain uses TRBV7-8 with TRBJ2-5, with D unresolved. The germline gives CDR1 SGHVS, CDR2 FQNEAQ. The CDR3 length is 13 residues. V was cut by 1 base and J by 3 bases, with 6 bases left in between. CDR3 sequence: CASSLGWKETQYL. CDR3 in DNA: TGTGCCAGCAGCTTAGGGTGGAAAGAGACCCAGTACCTC.

The chain joins TRBV7-9 to TRBJ2-7; a possible D gene is TRBD1 (6 bases). Germline-derived CDR1 and CDR2 are SEHNR and FQNEAQ (reference sequence). Trimming shortened V by 7 bases and J by 2 bases, and 12 bases separated the two germline ends. There are 13 residues in the CDR3. The CDR3 DNA reads as TGTGCCAGCACTCGGGACAACCCCTACGAGCAGTACTTC. It codes for CASTRDNPYEQYF.

This clonotype was detected only a few times. The chain links TRBV15 to TRBJ2-1, with 7 bases aligning to TRBD1. The CDR3 has 19 residues. CDR1 LNHNV and CDR2 YYDKDF come from the germline V gene (reference sequence). With V trimmed by 2 bases and J by 5 bases, 18 bases remained unmatched. The CDR3 sequence: CATSRPTKTGTALDNEQFF. CDR3 DNA: TGTGCCACCAGCAGACCCACAAAAACCGGGACAGCTCTGGACAATGAGCAGTTCTTC.

This clonotype was observed a few times. CDR3 residues: CASSVGDGYEQYF. In DNA, the CDR3 is TGTGCCAGCAGCGTAGGGGACGGCTACGAGCAGTACTTC. This chain links TRBV9 with TRBJ2-7; D assignment may be TRBD1 or TRBD2 (5 bases each). The CDR3 is 13 amino acids. V was trimmed by 0 bases and J by 3 bases, leaving 7 bases between them. The germline gives CDR1 SGDLS, CDR2 YYNGEE.

This clonotype came up a few times. This chain connects TRBV28 to TRBJ1-3; D may be TRBD1 (5 bases). Trimming took 7 bases from V and 4 from J, leaving 14 bases between them. The CDR3 is 14 residues long. Germline V gene sequence: CDR1 MDHEN, CDR2 SYDVKM. The CDR3 nucleotides are TGTGCCAGCATAAGGGGACTGGGCGGAAACACCATATATTTT. This encodes CASIRGLGGNTIYF.

This clonotype appeared a few times. This chain uses TRBV28 with TRBJ1-6; no clear D gene. Trimming cost V 6 bases and J 1 base, with 13 bases left between them. The CDR3 loop spans 16 amino acids. CDR1 MDHEN and CDR2 SYDVKM come from the germline V gene. The CDR3 sequence: CASRGSGESYNSPLHF. In nucleotides, the CDR3 is TGTGCCAGCAGGGGCTCGGGCGAGTCCTATAATTCACCCCTCCACTTT.

The chain combines TRBV18 with TRBJ2-4; the D gene is possibly TRBD1 (6 bases). Germline V gene lookup returns CDR1 KGHSH and CDR2 LQKENI. CDR3 length equals 14 residues. V lost 0 bases and J lost 7, with 10 bases in between. Here the CDR3 reads CASSPPGQDNIQYF. The CDR3 bases are TGTGCCAGCTCACCACCGGGACAAGACAACATTCAGTACTTC.

The genes are TRBV30 and TRBJ2-1; 7 positions agree with TRBD2. Unmatched junction bases numbered 10, after V lost 4 bases and J lost 7 bases. The CDR3 totals 14 residues. Germline V gene lookup returns CDR1 GTSNPN and CDR2 SVGIG (reference sequence). CDR3 nucleotides: TGTGCCTGGAACATAGCGGGTGGGTTAAATGAGCAGTTCTTC. It is translated as CAWNIAGGLNEQFF.

V gene TRBV18 combines with J gene TRBJ2-4, with D unresolved. CDR3 size: 14 residues. V lost 2 bases, J lost 7 bases, and 12 bases lay in between. From germline, CDR1 is KGHSH and CDR2 LQKENI. CDR3 in amino acids: CASSPGQEHNIQYF. The CDR3 coding sequence is TGTGCCAGCTCACCAGGCCAGGAACATAACATTCAGTACTTC. Supplemented by reference TRBV18 and TRBJ2-4, the full variable domain reads NAGVMQNPRHLVRRRGQEARLRCSPMKGHSHVYWYRQLPEEGLKFMVYLQKENIIDESGMPKERFSAEFPKEGPSILRIQQVVRGDSAAYFCASSPGQEHNIQYFGAGTRLSVL.

In this sample, this clonotype turned up a few times. The genes are TRBV20-1 and TRBJ2-3; possibly TRBD1 for D (6 bases). V lost 0 bases to trimming and J lost 5 bases, with 15 bases between them. CDR3 length equals 15 residues. Per germline, CDR1 DFQATT and CDR2 SNEGSKA (reference sequence). The CDR3 is CSARDLRTVGDTQYF. The CDR3 region has the DNA TGCAGTGCTAGAGATTTGCGGACAGTTGGAGATACGCAGTATTTT.

This clonotype was counted between two and nine times. The CDR3, as DNA: TGTGCCATCAGTGACGGACCCCCAGACCTCCAAGAGACCCAGTACTTC. Its translation: CAISDGPPDLQETQYF. The chain is built from TRBV10-3 and TRBJ2-5; D is undetermined. Germline V gene sequence: CDR1 ENHRY, CDR2 SYGVKD. CDR3 length: 16 amino acids. The V gene lost 3 bases and the J gene lost 1 base, with 15 bases spanning the gap.

At least ten counts were recorded for this clonotype. V gene TRBV20-1 combines with J gene TRBJ2-1; the match to TRBD2 covers 7 bases. CDR1 DFQATT and CDR2 SNEGSKA come from the germline V gene (reference sequence). The CDR3 contains 12 residues. V lost 7 bases and J lost 6; bases outside the gene matches: 6. DNA for the CDR3: TGCAGTGGGCCTAGCGGACCCAATGAGCAGTTCTTC. Its protein is CSGPSGPNEQFF.